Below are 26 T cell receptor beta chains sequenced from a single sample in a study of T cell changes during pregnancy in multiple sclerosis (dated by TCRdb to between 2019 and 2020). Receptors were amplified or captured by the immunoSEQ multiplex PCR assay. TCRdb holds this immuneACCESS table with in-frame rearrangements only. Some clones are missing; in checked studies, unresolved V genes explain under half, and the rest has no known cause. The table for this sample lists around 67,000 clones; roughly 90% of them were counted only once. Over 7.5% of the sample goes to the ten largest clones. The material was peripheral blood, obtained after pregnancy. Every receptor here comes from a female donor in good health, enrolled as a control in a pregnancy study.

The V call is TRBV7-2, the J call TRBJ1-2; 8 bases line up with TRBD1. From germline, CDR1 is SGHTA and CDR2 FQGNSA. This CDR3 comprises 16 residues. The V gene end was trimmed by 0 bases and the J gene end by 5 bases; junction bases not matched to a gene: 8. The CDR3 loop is CASSLAHGTGGYGYTF. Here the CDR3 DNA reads TGTGCCAGCAGCTTAGCTCACGGGACAGGAGGTTATGGCTACACCTTC.

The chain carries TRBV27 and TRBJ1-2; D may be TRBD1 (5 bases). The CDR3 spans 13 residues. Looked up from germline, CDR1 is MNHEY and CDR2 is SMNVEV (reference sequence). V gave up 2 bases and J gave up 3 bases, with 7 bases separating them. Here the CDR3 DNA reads TGTGCCAGCAGTTTAAGACAGCACTATGGCTACACCTTC. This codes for CASSLRQHYGYTF.

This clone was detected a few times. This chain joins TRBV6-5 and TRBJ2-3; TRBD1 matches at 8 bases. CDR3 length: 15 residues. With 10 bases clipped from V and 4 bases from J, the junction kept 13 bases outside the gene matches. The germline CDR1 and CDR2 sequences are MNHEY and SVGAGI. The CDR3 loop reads CAIAPDRGRADTQYF. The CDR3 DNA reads TGTGCCATCGCGCCTGACAGGGGACGGGCAGATACGCAGTATTTT.

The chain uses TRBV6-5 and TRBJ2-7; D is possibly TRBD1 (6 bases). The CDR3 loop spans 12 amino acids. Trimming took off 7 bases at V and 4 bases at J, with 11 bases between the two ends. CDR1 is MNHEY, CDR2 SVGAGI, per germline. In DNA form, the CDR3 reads TGTGCCAGCAAGGGACAACGATACGAGCAGTACTTC. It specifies CASKGQRYEQYF.

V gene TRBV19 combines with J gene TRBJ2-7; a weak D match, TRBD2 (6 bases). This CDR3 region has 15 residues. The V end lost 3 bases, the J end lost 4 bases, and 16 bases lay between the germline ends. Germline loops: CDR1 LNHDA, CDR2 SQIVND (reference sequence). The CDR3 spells CASSIDGAGGYEQYF. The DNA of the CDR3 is TGTGCCAGTAGTATTGACGGAGCCGGAGGGTACGAGCAGTACTTC.

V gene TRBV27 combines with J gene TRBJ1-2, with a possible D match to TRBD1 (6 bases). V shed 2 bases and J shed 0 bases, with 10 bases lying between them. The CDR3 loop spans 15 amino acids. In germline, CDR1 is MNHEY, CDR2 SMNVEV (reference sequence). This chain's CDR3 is CASSLKGGTNYGYTF. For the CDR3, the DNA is TGTGCCAGCAGTTTAAAGGGGGGGACTAACTATGGCTACACCTTC.

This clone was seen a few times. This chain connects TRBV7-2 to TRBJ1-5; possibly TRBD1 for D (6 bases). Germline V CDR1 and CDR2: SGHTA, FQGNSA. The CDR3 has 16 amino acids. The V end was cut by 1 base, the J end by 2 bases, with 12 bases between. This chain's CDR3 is CASSLGVPGGNQPQHF. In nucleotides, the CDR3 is TGTGCCAGCAGCTTAGGTGTACCAGGGGGCAATCAGCCCCAGCATTTT.

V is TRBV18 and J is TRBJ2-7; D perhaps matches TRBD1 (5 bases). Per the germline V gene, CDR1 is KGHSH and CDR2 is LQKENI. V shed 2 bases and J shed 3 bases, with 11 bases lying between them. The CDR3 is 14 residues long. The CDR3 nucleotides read TGTGCCAGCTCACCAAACAGGACATTCTACGAGCAGTACTTC. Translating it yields CASSPNRTFYEQYF.

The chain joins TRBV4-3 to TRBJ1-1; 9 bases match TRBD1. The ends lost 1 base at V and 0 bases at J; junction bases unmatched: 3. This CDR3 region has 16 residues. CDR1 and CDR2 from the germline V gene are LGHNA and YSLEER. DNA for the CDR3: TGCGCCAGCAGCCAAGTACAGGGGGCGATGAACACTGAAGCTTTCTTT. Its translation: CASSQVQGAMNTEAFF.

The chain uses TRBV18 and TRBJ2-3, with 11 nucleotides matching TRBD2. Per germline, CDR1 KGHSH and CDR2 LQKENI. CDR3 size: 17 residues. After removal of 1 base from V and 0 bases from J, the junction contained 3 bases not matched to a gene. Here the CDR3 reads CASSPLAGGISTDTQYF. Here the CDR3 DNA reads TGTGCCAGCTCACCACTAGCGGGAGGGATAAGCACAGATACGCAGTATTTT.

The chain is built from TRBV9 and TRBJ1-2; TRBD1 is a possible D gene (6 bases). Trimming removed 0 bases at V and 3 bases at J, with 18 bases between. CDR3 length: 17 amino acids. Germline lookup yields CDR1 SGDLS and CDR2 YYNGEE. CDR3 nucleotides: TGTGCCAGCAGCGTAGGGGATTTCAGGGGTTTTGACTATGGCTACACCTTC. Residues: CASSVGDFRGFDYGYTF.

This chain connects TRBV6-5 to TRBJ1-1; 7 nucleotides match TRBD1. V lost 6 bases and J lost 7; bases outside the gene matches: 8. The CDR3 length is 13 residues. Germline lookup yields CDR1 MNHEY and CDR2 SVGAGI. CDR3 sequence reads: CASRPTGLGEAFF. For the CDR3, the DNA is TGTGCCAGCAGGCCGACAGGGTTGGGTGAAGCTTTCTTT.

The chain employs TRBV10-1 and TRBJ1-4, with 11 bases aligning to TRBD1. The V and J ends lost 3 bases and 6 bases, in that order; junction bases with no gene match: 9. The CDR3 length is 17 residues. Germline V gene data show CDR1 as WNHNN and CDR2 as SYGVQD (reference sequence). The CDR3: CASSEAKGQGAHEKLFF. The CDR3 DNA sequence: TGCGCCAGCAGTGAAGCAAAAGGACAGGGGGCGCATGAAAAACTGTTTTTT.

The CDR3 sequence is CAWSVGQSYGYTF. The DNA for the CDR3 is TGTGCCTGGAGTGTGGGACAGAGTTATGGCTACACCTTC. The chain couples TRBV30 to TRBJ1-2; TRBD1 matches 7 bases. The CDR3 runs 13 residues. From germline, CDR1 is GTSNPN and CDR2 SVGIG (reference sequence). V trimming: 0 bases; J trimming: 5 bases; junction bases outside the gene matches: 3.

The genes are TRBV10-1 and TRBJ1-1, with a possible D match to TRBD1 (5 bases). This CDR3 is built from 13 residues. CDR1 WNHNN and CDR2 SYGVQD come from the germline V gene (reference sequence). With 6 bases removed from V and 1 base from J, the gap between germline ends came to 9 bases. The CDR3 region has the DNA TGCGCCAGCAGCTTCGACAGGAACACTGAAGCTTTCTTT. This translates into CASSFDRNTEAFF.

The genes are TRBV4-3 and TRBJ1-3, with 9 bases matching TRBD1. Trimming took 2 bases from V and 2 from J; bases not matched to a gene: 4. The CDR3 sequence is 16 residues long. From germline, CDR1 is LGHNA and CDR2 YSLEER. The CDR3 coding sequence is TGCGCCAGCAGCCAAAAACAGGGGGCGGCTGGAAACACCATATATTTT. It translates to CASSQKQGAAGNTIYF.

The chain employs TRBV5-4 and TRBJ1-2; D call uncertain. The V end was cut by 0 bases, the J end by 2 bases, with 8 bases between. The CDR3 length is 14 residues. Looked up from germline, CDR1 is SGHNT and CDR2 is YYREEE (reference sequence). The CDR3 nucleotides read TGTGCCAGCAGCTTGGGCGGCGACAACTATGGCTACACCTTC. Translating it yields CASSLGGDNYGYTF. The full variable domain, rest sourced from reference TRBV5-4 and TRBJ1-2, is ETGVTQSPTHLIKTRGQQVTLRCSSQSGHNTVSWYQQALGQGPQFIFQYYREEENGRGNFPPRFSGLQFPNYSSELNVNALELDDSALYLCASSLGGDNYGYTFGSGTRLTVV.

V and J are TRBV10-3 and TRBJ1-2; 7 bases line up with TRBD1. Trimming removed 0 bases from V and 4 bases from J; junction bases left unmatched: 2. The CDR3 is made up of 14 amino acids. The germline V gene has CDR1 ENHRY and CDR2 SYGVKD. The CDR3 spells CAISESGQIYGYTF. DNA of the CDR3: TGTGCCATCAGTGAGTCGGGACAGATCTATGGCTACACCTTC.

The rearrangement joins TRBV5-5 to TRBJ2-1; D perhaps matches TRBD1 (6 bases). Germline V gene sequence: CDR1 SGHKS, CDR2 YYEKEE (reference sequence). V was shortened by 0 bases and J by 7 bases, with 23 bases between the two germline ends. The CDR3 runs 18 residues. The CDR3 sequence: CASSLVEARQVIMNEQFF. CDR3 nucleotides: TGTGCCAGCAGCTTGGTAGAGGCAAGACAGGTGATAATGAATGAGCAGTTCTTC.

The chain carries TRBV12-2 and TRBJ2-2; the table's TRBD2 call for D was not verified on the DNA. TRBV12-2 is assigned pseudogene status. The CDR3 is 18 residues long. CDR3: CASRLVVRGRTNTGELFF. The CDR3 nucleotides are TGTGCAAGTCGCTTAGTGGTACGGGGGAGGACGAACACCGGGGAGCTGTTTTTT.

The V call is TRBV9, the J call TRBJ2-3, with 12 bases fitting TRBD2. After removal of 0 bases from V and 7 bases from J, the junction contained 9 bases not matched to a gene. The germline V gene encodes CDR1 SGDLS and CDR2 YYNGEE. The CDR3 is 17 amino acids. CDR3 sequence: CASSVVASGGASNTQYF. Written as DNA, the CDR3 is TGTGCCAGCAGCGTAGTTGCTAGCGGGGGGGCATCGAATACGCAGTATTTT.

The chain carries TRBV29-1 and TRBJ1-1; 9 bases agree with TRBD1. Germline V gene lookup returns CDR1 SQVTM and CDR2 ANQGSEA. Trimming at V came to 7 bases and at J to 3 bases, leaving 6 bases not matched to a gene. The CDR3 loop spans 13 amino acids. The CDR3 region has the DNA TGCAGCGCATGGACAGGGGCAGACACTGAAGCTTTCTTT. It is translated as CSAWTGADTEAFF.

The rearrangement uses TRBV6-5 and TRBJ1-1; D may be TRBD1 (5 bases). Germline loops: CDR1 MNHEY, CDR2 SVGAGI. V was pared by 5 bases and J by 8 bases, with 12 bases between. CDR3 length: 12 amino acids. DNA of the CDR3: TGTGCCAGCAGTGCGACAGCCGGAGAAGCTTTCTTT. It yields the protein CASSATAGEAFF.

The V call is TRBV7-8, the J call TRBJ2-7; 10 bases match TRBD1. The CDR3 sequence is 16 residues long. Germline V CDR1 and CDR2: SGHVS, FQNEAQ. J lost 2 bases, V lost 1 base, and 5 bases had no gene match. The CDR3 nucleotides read TGTGCCAGCAGCTTAGAAGGGACAGGGGTTACCTACGAGCAGTACTTC. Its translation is CASSLEGTGVTYEQYF.

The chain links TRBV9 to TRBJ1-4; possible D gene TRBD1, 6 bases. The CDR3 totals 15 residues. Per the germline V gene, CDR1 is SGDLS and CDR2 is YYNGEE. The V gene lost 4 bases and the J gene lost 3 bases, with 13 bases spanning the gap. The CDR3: CASSPRGGPNEKLFF. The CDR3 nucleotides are TGTGCCAGCAGCCCGAGGGGGGGGCCTAATGAAAAACTGTTTTTT.

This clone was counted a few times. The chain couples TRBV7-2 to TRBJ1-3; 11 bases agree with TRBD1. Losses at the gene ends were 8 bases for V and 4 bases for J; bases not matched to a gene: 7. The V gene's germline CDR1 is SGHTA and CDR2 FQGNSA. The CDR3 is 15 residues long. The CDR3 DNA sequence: TGTGCCAGCGACCCCAGGACAGGGGGCGGAAACACCATATATTTT. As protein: CASDPRTGGGNTIYF.